This record concerns one T cell receptor (beta chain) sequence. This clone was found once. The antigen this receptor binds is unknown. Base qualities are not provided; no much larger clone lies one nucleotide away. The data stem from a study of shared clonotypes between healthy human individuals (dated by TCRdb to 2019 to 2021). Some background on the complete study: The cohort comprised a couple of women and a few men aged 18 to 49 years. Per donor, three plates each were used for CD4 naive and CD4 memory, two for CD8 naive, and one for CD8 memory. The study deeply sequenced blood TCR repertoires of about five healthy adults to estimate repertoire size and the extent of clonotype sharing between individuals. Libraries were prepared and TCR repertoires were sequenced by different laboratories using diverse techniques, in order to increase sequencing depth and limit assay-specific biases. Per donor, leukapheresis produced somewhere between about 0.8 and 9 billion PBMCs. What the work shows at the level of the full study, not this receptor alone: Roughly 5% of naive CD4, more than 3% of naive CD8, about 2.1% of memory CD4, and about 0.4% of memory CD8 clonotypes were shared across several donors. Compared with non-shared clonotypes, clonotypes shared by all four sorted-subset donors had higher generation probabilities. Pairwise subsampling indicated that sequencing depth was expected to affect the degree of clonotype sharing among donors. Naive subsets generally had larger estimated clonotype richness than memory subsets did. Sampling was restricted to blood, and TCR repertoires in tissues likely differ from the TCR repertoires found in blood. Rarefaction of sorted-subset datasets indicated incomplete sequencing despite the large sequencing depth. Because the study included only a small number of donors, the genetic and exposure-history diversity represented was limited.

Trimming takes 7 bases from V and 1 base from J, and the germline ends sit 13 bases apart. Spanning cysteine to phenylalanine, the CDR3 consists of 14 amino acids. CDR3 DNA is the only sequence kept; it has 42 bases, read in frame from the first base. Looking up the germline V gene (reference sequence) yields CDR1 MNHEY and CDR2 SMNVEV. Using the deep immunoSEQ assay, TCR CDR3 regions were amplified from genomic DNA by multiplex PCR. Extracted genomic DNA from each cell subset was spread evenly across all wells of several immunoSEQ 96-well plates, with each plate serving as a replicate. For sorted subsets, each replicate PCR was loaded with roughly 190 ng genomic DNA, equivalent to 30,000 or so T cell genomes. Purified libraries were measured with a Qubit 3.0 fluorometer, size-checked on a Bioanalyzer 2100, and measured again with the KAPA Library Quantification kit. Every immunoSEQ 96-well plate was sequenced on a separate single-read 150-cycle Illumina NextSeq 550 flow cell. Under the source paper's analysis protocol: Because the immunoSEQ output included only junctional sequences and no quality scores, the filtering could not be the same as the filtering used for full-length reads. Sequences were annotated with PyIR, a Python wrapper for IgBLAST v1.9, using IMGT germline references to assign V/J genes and CDR3. Any read was removed if the V/J assignment was weak (E-value above 1e-6), the CDR3 was missing, or the read contained stop codons, out-of-frame junctions, or ambiguous translated residues. V3J clonotypes were defined as sequences sharing an identical inferred V gene, J gene, and CDR3 amino acid sequence. Percentage overlap between repertoires was calculated by dividing the number of shared unique clonotypes by the size of the smaller repertoire. Three approaches were used to assess repertoire richness: RTK rarefaction, the Chao1 estimator, and Recon v2.1 estimates of unobserved clonotypes. Generation probabilities for all TCRbeta clonotypes obtained by the gDNA method from a handful of donors were computed using OLGA. Held by TCRdb, this immuneACCESS table contains in-frame sequences only and omits some clones. Under half of the omission traces to an unresolved V gene where checked; the cause of the rest is unknown. V, J and clone size reflect that table, while D and trimming were determined from the DNA. The sample yields about 980,000 clones; 76% were counted once. The ten largest clonotypes hold about 1.5% of the sample.

Donors were healthy HIV-negative adults with no recently reported acute infections or vaccinations. All donors were Caucasian adults living in Nashville, Tennessee, USA. CD4+ T cells were enriched through magnetic negative selection, after which naive cells were positively selected on CD45RA and the remaining negative fraction served as the memory subset. Blood was collected by leukapheresis, and PBMCs were isolated by Ficoll-Histopaque density gradient centrifugation and then cryopreserved in liquid nitrogen vapor phase. Analytical flow cytometry was used to check the purity and quantity of every magnetically sorted T cell population. From each sorted fraction, genomic DNA was isolated and quantified by UV absorbance on a Nanodrop 2000c.

The clonotype was recovered from a young man in good health. The chain is made from TRBV27 and TRBJ1-1, with the D gene not clear enough to name. The sequenced sample consisted of memory CD4+ T cells sorted from blood. The sample's cell subset or site label, in plain terms: CD45RA-negative fraction. The nucleotides read TGTGCCAGCAACCTCGGGGTAGGGAACACTGAAGCTTTCTTT. This codes for CASNLGVGNTEAFF.